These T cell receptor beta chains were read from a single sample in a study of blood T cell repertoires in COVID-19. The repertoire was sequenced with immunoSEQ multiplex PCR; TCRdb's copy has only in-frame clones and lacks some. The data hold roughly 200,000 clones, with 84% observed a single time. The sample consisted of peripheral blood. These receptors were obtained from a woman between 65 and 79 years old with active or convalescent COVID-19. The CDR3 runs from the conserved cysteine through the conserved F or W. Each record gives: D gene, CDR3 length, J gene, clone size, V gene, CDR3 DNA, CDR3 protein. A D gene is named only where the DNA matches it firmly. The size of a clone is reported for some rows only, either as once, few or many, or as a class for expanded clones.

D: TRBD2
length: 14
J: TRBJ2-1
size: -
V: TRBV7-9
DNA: TGTGCCAGCAGCCCCGGACTAGGCCTTAATGAGCAGTTCTTC
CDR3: CASSPGLGLNEQFF

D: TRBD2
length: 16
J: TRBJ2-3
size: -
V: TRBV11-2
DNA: TGTGCCAGCAGCTTAGCGGGACTAGCGGGATTTGATACGCAGTATTTT
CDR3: CASSLAGLAGFDTQYF

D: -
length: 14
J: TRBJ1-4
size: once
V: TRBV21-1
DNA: TGTGCCAGCAGCAAAGTGGGACAGGGGGAAAAACTGTTTTTT
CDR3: CASSKVGQGEKLFF

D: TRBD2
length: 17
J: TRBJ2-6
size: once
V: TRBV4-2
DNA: TGTGCCAGCAGCTTGGGACTAGCGGGGTCTGGGGCCAACGTCCTGACTTTC
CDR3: CASSLGLAGSGANVLTF

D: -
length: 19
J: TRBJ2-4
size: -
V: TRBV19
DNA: TGTGCCAGTAGTTTCTCCGGCCCTACAGCCTCACTAGCCAAAAACATTCAGTACTTC
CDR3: CASSFSGPTASLAKNIQYF

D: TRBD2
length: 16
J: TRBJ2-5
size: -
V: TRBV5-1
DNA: TGCGCCAGCAGCCCGGGAGCGGGAGTTGGTCAAGAGACCCAGTACTTC
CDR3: CASSPGAGVGQETQYF

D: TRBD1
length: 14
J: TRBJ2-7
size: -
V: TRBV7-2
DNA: TGTGCCAGCAGCTCTGAGGACAGGGTCAACGAGCAGTACTTC
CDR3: CASSSEDRVNEQYF

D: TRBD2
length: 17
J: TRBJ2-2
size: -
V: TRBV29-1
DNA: TGCAGCGCGACGGACAGGGGACTAGCGGGAGGGCCCAGGGAGCTGTTTTTT
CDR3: CSATDRGLAGGPRELFF

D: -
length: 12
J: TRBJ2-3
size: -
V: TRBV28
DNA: TGTGCCAGCAAGTATCGGACAGATACGCAGTATTTT
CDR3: CASKYRTDTQYF

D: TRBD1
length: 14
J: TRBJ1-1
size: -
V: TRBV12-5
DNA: TGTGCTAGTGGTCCGGGACAGGGGAGCACTGAAGCTTTCTTT
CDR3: CASGPGQGSTEAFF

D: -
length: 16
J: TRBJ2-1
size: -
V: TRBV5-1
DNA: TGCGCCAGCAGCGTTCGACTCGGGACTCCCTACAATGAGCAGTTCTTC
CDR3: CASSVRLGTPYNEQFF

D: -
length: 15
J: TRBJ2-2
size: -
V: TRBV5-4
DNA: TGTGCCAGCAGCCGAAGGACCCAGAGGGCCGGGGAGCTGTTTTTT
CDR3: CASSRRTQRAGELFF

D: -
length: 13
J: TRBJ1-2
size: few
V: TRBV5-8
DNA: TGTGCCAGCAGCCTCAACAGTAACTATGGCTACACCTTC
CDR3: CASSLNSNYGYTF

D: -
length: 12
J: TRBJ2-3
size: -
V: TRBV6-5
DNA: TGTGCCAGCAAACGCCCCGGGAGTTCGCAGTATTTT
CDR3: CASKRPGSSQYF

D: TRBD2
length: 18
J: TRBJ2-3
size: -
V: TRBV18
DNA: TGTGCCAGCTCACCATCCAGCATTAGACTAGCGGCTACAGATACGCAGTATTTT
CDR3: CASSPSSIRLAATDTQYF

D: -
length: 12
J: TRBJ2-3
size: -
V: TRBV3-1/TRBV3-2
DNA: TGTGCCAGCAGCCAGCGGCGGGTTACGCAGTATTTT
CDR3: CASSQRRVTQYF

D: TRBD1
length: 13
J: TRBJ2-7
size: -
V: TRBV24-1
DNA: TGTGCCACCAGTCCGAGACAGGGTACAGGGCAGTACTTC
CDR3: CATSPRQGTGQYF